This passage covers 32 T cell receptor beta chains from one sample sequenced in a study of T cells in women clearing cervical HPV infection. Using immunoSEQ multiplex PCR, the repertoire was profiled, and TCRdb retains in-frame clones only, with some absent. This sample's table has roughly 42,000 clones. The sequenced sample was blood buffy coat. The receptors originated from a woman between 18 and 70 years old with a cervical HPV16 infection that either progressed to CIN3+ or cleared (not recorded which).

Notes on this clone: The read gets to within 3 residues of the CDR3 end, and the germline J gene fills in the rest. This chain connects TRBV5-1 to TRBJ2-1, with TRBD2 matching over 9 bases. The germline CDR1 and CDR2 sequences are SGHRS and YFSETQ. V shed 4 bases and J 4 bases; nucleotides not matched to a gene: 6. CDR3 length: 15 amino acids. CDR3 bases read: TGCGCCAGCAGCCTTAGCGGGAGCGTTTACAATGAG. Translated, it gives CASSLSGSVYNE. The full CDR3 reads CASSLSGSVYNEQFF.

Comments on this clone: The read halts 3 residues ahead of the CDR3 end, with the missing end drawn from the germline J gene. The chain links TRBV7-2 to TRBJ2-1; 9 nucleotides align to TRBD1. The germline gives CDR1 SGHTA, CDR2 FQGNSA. Germline trimming cut 6 bases from V and 6 bases from J; bases unmatched to any gene: 9. This CDR3 has 15 residues. The DNA read from the CDR3 is TGTGCCAGCAGGGTCGCGACAGGGGGAATCAATGAG. Its translation is CASRVATGGINE. The full CDR3 protein is CASRVATGGINEQFF.

As to this clone: The read ends 3 residues early relative to the CDR3; the germline J gene fills the gap. This chain uses TRBV12-3 or TRBV12-4 with TRBJ2-3; TRBD1 is a possible D gene (6 bases). There are 13 residues in the CDR3. V lost 5 bases, J lost 3 bases, and 9 bases lay in between. The CDR3 here is CASSRDITDTQYF. The sequenced part of the CDR3 DNA is TGTGCCAGCAGTAGGGACATAACAGATACG.

With regard to this clone: The CDR3 goes on 3 residues after the read ends, and that part is filled in from the germline J gene. The genes are TRBV2 and TRBJ1-3; D ambiguous. The CDR3 spans 15 residues. V lost 4 bases to trimming and J lost 1 base, with 11 bases between them. Per the germline V gene, CDR1 is SNHLY and CDR2 is FYNNEI. The CDR3 here is CASSAVNPSGNTIYF. CDR3 bases read: TGTGCCAGCAGTGCGGTCAACCCATCTGGAAACACC.

The CDR3 DNA, read in part, is TGTGCCAGCTCACCTATACTAGCGGGAGGTTCGCTAGCCAAAAACATT. This gives the protein CASSPILAGGSLAKNI. The complete CDR3 protein is CASSPILAGGSLAKNIQYF. J is TRBJ2-4 and V is TRBV18, with 12 bases matching TRBD2. The read is 3 residues too short to cover the CDR3 end, so that end is filled in from the germline J gene. This CDR3 has 19 residues. Losses at the gene ends were 3 bases for V and 0 bases for J; bases not matched to a gene: 9. CDR1 and CDR2 (germline): KGHSH, LQKENI. Filled out from reference TRBV18 and TRBJ2-4, the complete variable domain reads NAGVMQNPRHLVRRRGQEARLRCSPMKGHSHVYWYRQLPEEGLKFMVYLQKENIIDESGMPKERFSAEFPKEGPSILRIQQVVRGDSAAYFCASSPILAGGSLAKNIQYFGAGTRLSVL.

As concerns this clone: The CDR3 end is not reached by the read, which stops 3 residues before it; the germline J gene fills it in. The chain employs TRBV20-1 and TRBJ2-5; 7 bases line up with TRBD1. Germline assignment: CDR1 DFQATT and CDR2 SNEGSKA (reference sequence). The CDR3 runs to 12 residues. V trimming: 6 bases; J trimming: 1 base; junction bases outside the gene matches: 2. The DNA read from the CDR3 is TGCAGTGCAGGGACAGCCCAAGAGACC. It yields the protein CSAGTAQET. The CDR3 in its entirety is CSAGTAQETQYF.

A note on this clone: Coverage ceases 3 residues before the CDR3 finishes, and the germline J gene fills in the end. The chain has TRBV4-1 and TRBJ2-7; 9 nucleotides align to TRBD1. Per the germline V gene, CDR1 is MGHRA and CDR2 is YSYEKL. The V gene end was trimmed by 3 bases and the J gene end by 3 bases; junction bases not matched to a gene: 9. CDR3 length: 16 residues. The CDR3 sequence is CASSQDRGVKRYEQYF. Incomplete CDR3 DNA: TGCGCCAGCAGCCAGGACAGGGGAGTAAAGCGCTACGAG.

About this clone itself: The CDR3 goes on 3 residues after the read ends, and that part is filled in from the germline J gene. The gene calls are TRBV20-1 and TRBJ2-7; TRBD2 aligns across 12 bases. Germline CDR1 DFQATT, CDR2 SNEGSKA (reference sequence). Trimming cost V 5 bases and J 4 bases; bases outside gene matches: 9. The CDR3 has 15 residues. The CDR3 DNA, read in part, is TGCAGTGCTTCCCAGACTAGCGGGGGTGGGTACGAG. Its translation is CSASQTSGGGYE. The entire CDR3 reads CSASQTSGGGYEQYF.

On this clone: From the germline J gene comes the end of the CDR3, since the read stops 3 residues before it. The chain joins TRBV28 to TRBJ2-5; no clear D gene. V lost 5 bases, J lost 4 bases, and 17 bases lay in between. Looked up from germline, CDR1 is MDHEN and CDR2 is SYDVKM. The CDR3 runs to 15 residues. This chain's CDR3 is CASSPSSQGPETQYF. Incomplete CDR3 DNA: TGTGCCAGCAGTCCTTCATCACAAGGTCCAGAGACC.

CDR3 loop: CASSSGQGAGGANVLTF. Incomplete CDR3 DNA: TGCGCCAGCAGCTCGGGACAGGGGGCTGGAGGGGCCAACGTC. V is TRBV5-1 and J is TRBJ2-6; TRBD1 matches 12 bases. Read coverage stops 3 residues before the CDR3 terminus; the germline J gene supplies the remainder. J was trimmed by 4 bases and V by 3 bases; bases with no gene match: 5. The CDR3 is 17 residues long. Germline CDR1 is SGHRS and CDR2 is YFSETQ.

With respect to this clone: The sequenced fragment ends 3 residues before the CDR3 boundary, so the rest is inferred from the germline J gene. The chain is built from TRBV30 and TRBJ2-5; TRBD2 might be the D (7 bases). V shed 0 bases and J shed 5 bases, with 13 bases lying between them. From germline, CDR1 is GTSNPN and CDR2 SVGIG (reference sequence). The length of the CDR3 is 14 residues. CDR3 in amino acids: CAWSVLGGAETQYF. The covered CDR3 bases are TGTGCCTGGAGTGTATTGGGGGGGGCGGAGACC.

Concerning this clone itself: The CDR3 extends 3 residues past the end of the read, so its final part is completed from the germline J gene. V gene TRBV7-2 combines with J gene TRBJ1-3; D uncertain. CDR1 is SGHTA, CDR2 FQGNSA, per germline. Trimming took off 1 base at V and 4 bases at J, with 5 bases between the two ends. This CDR3 is built from 13 residues. CDR3 region: CASSLEAGNTIYF. CDR3 DNA (partial): TGTGCCAGCAGCTTAGAGGCCGGAAACACC.

With regard to this clone: The sequenced fragment ends 3 residues before the CDR3 boundary, so the rest is inferred from the germline J gene. The V call is TRBV5-1, the J call TRBJ2-1; 14 positions agree with TRBD2. The J segment lost 6 bases and the V segment lost 1 base, leaving 6 bases of the junction unmatched. Per germline, CDR1 SGHRS and CDR2 YFSETQ. The CDR3 is made up of 17 amino acids. The CDR3 loop reads CASSLWGTSGSPNEQFF. The CDR3 bases that were read are TGCGCCAGCAGCTTGTGGGGGACTAGCGGGAGTCCCAATGAG.

Turning to this clone: Read coverage stops 3 residues before the CDR3 terminus; the germline J gene supplies the remainder. The chain employs TRBV30 and TRBJ2-7; 7 bases map to TRBD1. Germline V lookup: CDR1 GTSNPN, CDR2 SVGIG (reference sequence). This CDR3 region has 15 residues. Trimming took 6 bases from V and 0 from J; bases not matched to a gene: 11. This chain's CDR3 is CACIPGQSFSYEQYF. The DNA read from the CDR3 is TGTGCCTGCATCCCGGGACAGTCCTTCTCCTACGAG.

Remarks on this clone: The CDR3 end lies 3 residues beyond the end of the read and is filled in from the germline J gene. The V call is TRBV5-1, the J call TRBJ1-2, with D perhaps TRBD1 (5 bases). Germline CDR1 SGHRS, CDR2 YFSETQ. The CDR3 has 15 residues. The part of the CDR3 DNA that was read is TGCGCCAGCAGCCTAGTCGGAGGACACACAGATACC. Its translation is CASSLVGGHTDT. The full CDR3 protein is CASSLVGGHTDTYTF.

Of note for this clone: The sequenced fragment ends 3 residues before the CDR3 boundary, so the rest is inferred from the germline J gene. The genes are TRBV5-1 and TRBJ2-7, with unresolved D. This CDR3 contains 13 residues. Germline V lookup: CDR1 SGHRS, CDR2 YFSETQ. Between the trimmed V and J ends, which lost 0 bases and 3 bases, there was a span of 7 bases. The CDR3 DNA, read in part, is TGCGCCAGCAGCTTGGGCGGAGACTACGAG. Translated, it gives CASSLGGDYE. The whole CDR3 reads CASSLGGDYEQYF.

Regarding this clone: The read finishes 3 residues shy of the CDR3 end, and the germline J gene is used to complete it. The chain links TRBV20-1 to TRBJ2-7; 8 positions agree with TRBD1. The V segment lost 0 bases and the J segment 5 bases; nucleotides outside the gene matches: 9. This CDR3 spans 15 amino acids. Germline CDR1 DFQATT, CDR2 SNEGSKA (reference sequence). The CDR3 sequence: CSARESARGRNEQYF. The CDR3 DNA, read in part, is TGCAGTGCTAGAGAGAGCGCCAGGGGGCGAAACGAG.

Details on this clone: Read data end 3 residues before the CDR3 end; the end is taken from the germline J gene. The chain recombines TRBV7-3 with TRBJ2-1, with 9 bases matching TRBD1. The trim removed 5 bases at V and 0 bases at J, leaving 2 bases unmatched. The CDR3 covers 15 residues. CDR1 and CDR2 (germline): SGHTA, FQGTGA. The CDR3 sequence: CASSPDRGSYNEQFF. The CDR3 bases that were read are TGTGCCAGCAGCCCGGACAGGGGCTCCTACAATGAG.

Concerning this clone: The missing CDR3 end, 3 residues past where the read stops, is filled in from the germline J gene. The chain couples TRBV18 to TRBJ1-4; D not certain. Germline CDR1 reads KGHSH; CDR2 reads LQKENI. CDR3 length: 13 amino acids. Trimming stripped 3 bases from V and 7 bases from J, with 9 bases between. Partial CDR3 DNA: TGTGCCAGCTCACCCTCCGGGTTTGAAAAA. Encoded protein: CASSPSGFEK. The CDR3 as a whole reads CASSPSGFEKLFF.

A remark on this clone: Coverage ceases 3 residues before the CDR3 finishes, and the germline J gene fills in the end. The V call is TRBV18, the J call TRBJ2-5, with D possibly matching TRBD1 (6 bases). Germline CDR1 and CDR2: KGHSH and LQKENI. V was cut by 5 bases and J by 5 bases, with 12 bases left in between. The CDR3 is 13 residues long. CDR3 sequence: CASSTQGHETQYF. The part of the CDR3 DNA that was read is TGTGCCAGCTCAACACAGGGTCACGAGACC.

Worth noting for this clone: Sequencing ends 3 residues short of the CDR3 end; the germline J gene provides the rest. The V and J genes are TRBV20-1 and TRBJ1-5; weak D call: TRBD1 (5 bases). CDR3 length: 14 amino acids. V shed 5 bases and J shed 3 bases, with 14 bases lying between them. Germline V gene sequence: CDR1 DFQATT, CDR2 SNEGSKA (reference sequence). The CDR3 protein is CSAPPGTPNQPQHF. CDR3 bases read: TGCAGTGCTCCTCCCGGGACTCCCAATCAGCCC.

For this clone: The DNA ends 3 residues before the CDR3 does, and the rest of the CDR3 is filled in from the germline J gene. The V call is TRBV20-1, the J call TRBJ2-3; 9 bases agree with TRBD2. The V gene end was trimmed by 6 bases and the J gene end by 2 bases; junction bases not matched to a gene: 6. In germline, CDR1 is DFQATT, CDR2 SNEGSKA (reference sequence). The CDR3 is 14 amino acids. The CDR3 reads CSARRGGFTDTQYF. Partial CDR3 DNA: TGCAGTGCCCGGCGGGGGGGTTTCACAGATACG.

As to this clone: The read terminates 3 residues before the CDR3 end, so the remaining end is supplied by the germline J gene. The rearrangement joins TRBV29-1 to TRBJ1-5; tentative D call: TRBD1 (6 bases). The V gene's germline CDR1 is SQVTM and CDR2 ANQGSEA. The length of the CDR3 is 13 residues. V was trimmed by 2 bases and J by 4 bases, leaving 9 bases between them. The CDR3: CSVESGVNQPQHF. CDR3 DNA, as far as it was read: TGCAGCGTTGAATCAGGGGTGAATCAGCCC.

This CDR3 is CATDGQVHEQYF. Partial CDR3 DNA: TGCGCCACCGACGGACAGGTCCACGAG. The chain links TRBV23-1 to TRBJ2-7; 7 bases map to TRBD1. Sequencing ends 3 residues short of the CDR3 end; the germline J gene provides the rest. TRBV23-1 has ORF status, its function being uncertain. The CDR3 is 12 residues long. With 10 bases clipped from V and 5 bases from J, the junction kept 8 bases outside the gene matches.

In the case of this clone: The DNA ends 3 residues before the CDR3 does, and the rest of the CDR3 is filled in from the germline J gene. Other DNA sequences in the sample encode the same CDR3. The chain uses TRBV18 and TRBJ1-1, with a possible D match to TRBD1 (5 bases). The length of the CDR3 is 13 residues. Germline CDR1 reads KGHSH; CDR2 reads LQKENI. The V gene lost 3 bases and the J gene lost 4 bases, with 9 bases spanning the gap. The part of the CDR3 DNA that was read is TGTGCCAGCTCACCGGGGGGTCGCACTGAA. This gives the protein CASSPGGRTE. From start to end, the CDR3 is CASSPGGRTEAFF.

A word on this clone: Sequencing ends 3 residues short of the CDR3 end; the germline J gene provides the rest. V gene TRBV7-2 combines with J gene TRBJ2-3, with TRBD2 identical over 10 bases. Trimming removed 5 bases from V and 4 bases from J; junction bases left unmatched: 3. Germline CDR1 SGHTA, CDR2 FQGNSA. This CDR3 contains 14 residues. CDR3 DNA, as far as it was read: TGTGCCAGCAGCATGGGACTAGCGTCAGATACG. Amino acids: CASSMGLASDT. The full CDR3 reads CASSMGLASDTQYF.

As to this clone: The CDR3 goes on 3 residues after the read ends, and that part is filled in from the germline J gene. The genes are TRBV2 and TRBJ2-1; 10 nucleotides align to TRBD1. The CDR3 has 15 amino acids. CDR1 and CDR2 (germline): SNHLY, FYNNEI. V shed 7 bases, J shed 5 bases, and the junction held 8 bases outside the gene matches. CDR3 sequence: CASTRPGQGNNEQFF. Incomplete CDR3 DNA: TGTGCCAGCACCCGACCGGGACAGGGGAACAATGAG. Full variable domain (rest looked up from reference TRBV2 and TRBJ2-1): EPEVTQTPSHQVTQMGQEVILRCVPISNHLYFYWYRQILGQKVEFLVSFYNNEISEKSEIFDDQFSVERPDGSNFTLKIRSTKLEDSAMYFCASTRPGQGNNEQFFGPGTRLTVL.

Points on this clone: Read coverage stops 3 residues before the CDR3 terminus; the germline J gene supplies the remainder. J is TRBJ1-1 and V is TRBV7-7; D might be TRBD1 (5 bases). This CDR3 has 13 residues. V was trimmed by 5 bases and J by 1 base, leaving 8 bases between them. Germline CDR1 and CDR2: SSHAT and FNYEAQ (reference sequence). Partial CDR3 DNA: TGTGCCAGCAGCGTAGACAGGAACACTGAA. Translation gives CASSVDRNTE. In full, the CDR3 reads CASSVDRNTEAFF.

This CDR3 is CSAITSGGAETQYF. The part of the CDR3 DNA that was read is TGCAGTGCTATAACTAGCGGGGGGGCGGAGACC. The V call is TRBV20-1, the J call TRBJ2-5, with 13 bases fitting TRBD2. The read stops 3 residues short of the end of the CDR3; the missing end is completed from the germline J gene. Trimming took 4 bases from V and 5 from J; bases not matched to a gene: 4. The CDR3 loop spans 14 amino acids. Germline values: CDR1 DFQATT, CDR2 SNEGSKA (reference sequence).

As for this clone: The read falls 3 residues short of the CDR3 end, and the missing part is taken from the germline J gene. This chain connects TRBV7-2 to TRBJ1-2; 7 bases are a match to TRBD1. Germline CDR1 reads SGHTA; CDR2 reads FQGNSA. V was pared by 4 bases and J by 7 bases, with 9 bases of the junction left unmatched. The CDR3 is 14 amino acids. CDR3 DNA (partial): TGTGCCAGCAGCTCCCCAGGGGGTTCCCGTGGC. It specifies CASSSPGGSRG. The full CDR3 sequence reads CASSSPGGSRGYTF.

The CDR3 sequence is CSASGRADYGYTF. Partial CDR3 DNA: TGCAGTGCTAGCGGCAGGGCGGACTATGGC. V is TRBV20-1 and J is TRBJ1-2; maybe TRBD1 (5 bases). The missing CDR3 end, 3 residues past where the read stops, is filled in from the germline J gene. There are 13 residues in the CDR3. V lost 3 bases, J lost 3 bases, and 11 bases lay in between. Looked up from germline, CDR1 is DFQATT and CDR2 is SNEGSKA (reference sequence).

In regard to this clone: The read terminates 3 residues before the CDR3 end, so the remaining end is supplied by the germline J gene. J is TRBJ1-6 and V is TRBV11-3; no clear D. Germline V CDR1 and CDR2: SGHNT, YENEEA. The CDR3 loop spans 13 amino acids. Trimming cost V 0 bases and J 8 bases, with 5 bases left between them. CDR3 bases read: TGTGCCAGCAGCTTAGAACAGTATTCACCC. The encoded protein is CASSLEQYSP. The whole CDR3 sequence is CASSLEQYSPLHF.